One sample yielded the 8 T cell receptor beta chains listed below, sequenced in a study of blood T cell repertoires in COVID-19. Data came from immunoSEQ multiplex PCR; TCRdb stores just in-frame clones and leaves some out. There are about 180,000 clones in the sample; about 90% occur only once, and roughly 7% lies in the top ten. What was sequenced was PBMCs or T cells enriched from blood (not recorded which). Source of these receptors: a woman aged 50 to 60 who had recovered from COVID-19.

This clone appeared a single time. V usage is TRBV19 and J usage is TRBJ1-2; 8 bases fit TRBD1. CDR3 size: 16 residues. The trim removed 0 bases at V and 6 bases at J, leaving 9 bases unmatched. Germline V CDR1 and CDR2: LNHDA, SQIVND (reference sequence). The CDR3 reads CASSIDVLGQGNGYTF. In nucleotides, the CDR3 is TGTGCCAGTAGTATAGATGTTCTAGGACAGGGAAATGGCTACACCTTC.

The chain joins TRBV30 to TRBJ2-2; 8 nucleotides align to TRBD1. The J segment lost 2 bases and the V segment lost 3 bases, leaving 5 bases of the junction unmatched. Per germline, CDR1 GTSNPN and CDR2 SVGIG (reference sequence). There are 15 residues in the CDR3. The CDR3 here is CAWRSTGVNTGELFF. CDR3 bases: TGTGCCTGGAGGTCGACAGGGGTTAACACCGGGGAGCTGTTTTTT.

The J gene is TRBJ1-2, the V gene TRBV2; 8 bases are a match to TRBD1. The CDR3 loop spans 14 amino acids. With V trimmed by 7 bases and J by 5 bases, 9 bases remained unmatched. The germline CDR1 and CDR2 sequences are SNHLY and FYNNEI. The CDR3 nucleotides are TGTGCCAGCAATCGAGGACAGGGCTTATATGGCTACACCTTC. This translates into CASNRGQGLYGYTF.

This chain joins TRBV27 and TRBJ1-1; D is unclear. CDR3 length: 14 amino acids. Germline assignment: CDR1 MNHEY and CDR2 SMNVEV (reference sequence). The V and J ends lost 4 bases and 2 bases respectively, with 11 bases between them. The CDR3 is CASSSFSGNTEAFF. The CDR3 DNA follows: TGTGCCAGCAGTTCCTTTTCGGGAAACACTGAAGCTTTCTTT.

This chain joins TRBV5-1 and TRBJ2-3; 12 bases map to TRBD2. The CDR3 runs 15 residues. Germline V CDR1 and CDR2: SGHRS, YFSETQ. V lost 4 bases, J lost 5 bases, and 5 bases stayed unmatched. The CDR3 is CASSTLGLAGDTQYF. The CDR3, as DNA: TGCGCCAGCAGCACCCTGGGACTAGCGGGAGATACGCAGTATTTT.

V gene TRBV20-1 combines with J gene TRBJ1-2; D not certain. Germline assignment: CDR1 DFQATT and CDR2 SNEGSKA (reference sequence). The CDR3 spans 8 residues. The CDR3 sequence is CGGYGYTF. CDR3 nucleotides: TGCGGAGGCTATGGCTACACCTTC.

DNA of the CDR3: TGTGCCAGCAGTGGACGGGGTCATAATTCACCCCTCCACTTT. Its protein is CASSGRGHNSPLHF. The chain is built from TRBV5-6 and TRBJ1-6; no clear D gene. This CDR3 contains 14 residues. With 5 bases removed from V and 5 bases from J, the gap between germline ends came to 11 bases. CDR1 and CDR2 (germline): SGHDT, YYEEEE.

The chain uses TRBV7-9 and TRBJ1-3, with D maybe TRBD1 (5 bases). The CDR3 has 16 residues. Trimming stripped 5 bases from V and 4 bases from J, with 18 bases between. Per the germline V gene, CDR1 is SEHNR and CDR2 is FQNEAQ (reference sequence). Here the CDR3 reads CASSRQGTAGGNTIYF. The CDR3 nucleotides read TGTGCCAGCAGCCGCCAGGGTACAGCAGGAGGAAACACCATATATTTT. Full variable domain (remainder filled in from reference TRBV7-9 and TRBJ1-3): DTGVSQNPRHKITKRGQNVTFRCDPISEHNRLYWYRQTLGQGPEFLTYFQNEAQLEKSRLLSDRFSAERPKGSFSTLEIQRTEQGDSAMYLCASSRQGTAGGNTIYFGEGSWLTVV.